These T cell receptor beta chains were read from a single sample in a study of cytomegalovirus exposure and HLA in healthy donors. The data were produced by immunoSEQ multiplex PCR, yet TCRdb's version contains in-frame clones alone and is incomplete. The table shows about 110,000 clones, with about 81% occurring only once. The specimen was PBMCs. These receptors were collected from a male donor in good health and CMV-seropositive. Each CDR3 is given with its conserved first and last residue. D genes are given only for firm matches. Clone size is shown for a subset of rows, as once, few, many or a class of expanded clone.

V	J	size	D	length	DNA	CDR3
TRBV11-2	TRBJ1-2	NA	NA	11	TGTGCCAGCAGCTTGGCAGGGTCCATCCACTTC	CASSLAGSIHF
TRBV18	TRBJ2-5	few	TRBD2	15	TGTGCCAGCTCTCCCGGGACTAGCGGGAGCGAGACCCAGTACTTC	CASSPGTSGSETQYF
TRBV6-5	TRBJ1-1	NA	TRBD1	14	TGTGCCAGCAGGCCGGGACAGTGGAACACTGAAGCTTTCTTT	CASRPGQWNTEAFF
TRBV5-4	TRBJ2-5	few	NA	15	TGTGCCAGCAGAAACAGGGCTACAGACCAAGAGACCCAGTACTTC	CASRNRATDQETQYF
TRBV7-2	TRBJ2-3	NA	TRBD2	15	TGTGCCAGCAGTGGGACTAGCGGGAGTGCGTCTACGCAGTATTTT	CASSGTSGSASTQYF
TRBV6-4	TRBJ2-3	NA	TRBD2	15	TGTGCCAGCAGTGACTCGAGCGGGGGGGCAGATACGCAGTATTTT	CASSDSSGGADTQYF
TRBV18	TRBJ2-1	NA	NA	14	TGTGCCAGCTCACTGCGAGGCAGAAACAATGAGCAGTTCTTC	CASSLRGRNNEQFF
TRBV30	TRBJ2-5	NA	NA	14	TGTGCCTGGAGTCGACAGGCCTGGGGAGAGACCCAGTACTTC	CAWSRQAWGETQYF
TRBV5-1	TRBJ2-1	NA	TRBD2	16	TGCGCCAGCAGCGTAGGACTAGCGGGAGGACGCAATGAGCAGTTCTTC	CASSVGLAGGRNEQFF
TRBV7-6	TRBJ2-1	NA	TRBD2	20	TGTGCCAGCAGCTTAGTAGATATACTAGCGGGAGGGCCCTCGATCAATGAGCAGTTCTTC	CASSLVDILAGGPSINEQFF
TRBV9	TRBJ2-1	NA	TRBD2	15	TGTGCCAGCAGCGTACTAGCGGGGGGTTACAATGAGCAGTTCTTC	CASSVLAGGYNEQFF
TRBV4-2	TRBJ2-1	once	TRBD2	17	TGTGCCAGCAGCCAAGCCATAGCGGGGGCGATATACAATGAGCAGTTCTTC	CASSQAIAGAIYNEQFF
TRBV9	TRBJ1-6	NA	TRBD1	16	TGTGCCAGCAGCGTAGGAGGGACAGGGCGAAATTCACCCCTCCACTTT	CASSVGGTGRNSPLHF
TRBV5-1	TRBJ1-2	NA	NA	15	TGCGCCAGCAGCCTGAAGAGGGCGTCTAACTATGGCTACCCCTTC	CASSLKRASNYGYPF
TRBV27	TRBJ2-1	once	TRBD2	16	TGTGCCAGCAGTGCCGATCGAGCGGGAGTTGGTTATGAGCAGTTCTTC	CASSADRAGVGYEQFF
TRBV6-5	TRBJ1-1	NA	NA	14	TGTGCCAGCAGTTACATCCGAACAGGGTCTGAAGCTTTCTTT	CASSYIRTGSEAFF
TRBV5-1	TRBJ1-4	few	TRBD1	16	TGCGCCAGCAAGACCTACCTACAGGGGGCAGGTGAAAAACTGTTTTTT	CASKTYLQGAGEKLFF
TRBV5-1	TRBJ2-1	NA	TRBD1	15	TGCGCCAGCAGCTTGCTAGGGGGCGCGGACAATGAGCAGTTCTTC	CASSLLGGADNEQFF
TRBV7-9	TRBJ2-3	NA	TRBD1	15	TGTGCCAGCAGCCTGGGACAGGGACTTACAGATACGCAGTATTTT	CASSLGQGLTDTQYF
TRBV4-3	TRBJ1-4	NA	NA	16	TGCGCCAGCAGCCAAGAGGAAGGCGGGATTAATGAAAAACTGTTTTTT	CASSQEEGGINEKLFF
TRBV6-5	TRBJ2-1	many	NA	14	TGTGCCAGCAGTCCCCAACAGGGACCGGATGAGCAGTTCTTC	CASSPQQGPDEQFF
TRBV7-2	TRBJ2-2	NA	NA	13	TGTGCCAGCAGCGCCGGGAGCACCGGGGAGCTGTTTTTT	CASSAGSTGELFF
TRBV7-9	TRBJ1-6	few	NA	15	TGTGCCAGCAGGCCAGAACAGGGCGCGGGTTCACCCCTCCACTTT	CASRPEQGAGSPLHF
TRBV7-7	TRBJ2-5	NA	NA	13	TGTGCCAGCAGCTTGGGGACACAAGAGACCCAGTACTTC	CASSLGTQETQYF
TRBV30	TRBJ2-3	NA	NA	13	TGTGCCTGGGATGACCGACTTGCAGATACGCAGTATTTT	CAWDDRLADTQYF
TRBV6-5	TRBJ2-5	NA	TRBD1	14	TGTGCCAGCAGTGGACAGGGTATGGGAGAGACCCAGTACTTC	CASSGQGMGETQYF
TRBV27	TRBJ1-5	once	TRBD1	14	TGTGCCAGCAGTTTGGGACAGGGGACGAGGCCCCAGCATTTT	CASSLGQGTRPQHF
TRBV28	TRBJ1-1	NA	NA	15	TGTGCCAGCAGTGATTATACAATACGGATCGTCGGGGCTTTCTTT	CASSDYTIRIVGAFF
TRBV19	TRBJ2-5	NA	TRBD2	15	TGTGCCAGTAGTCCTGCTCATGGACTAGCAGAGACCCAGTACTTC	CASSPAHGLAETQYF
TRBV6-5	TRBJ1-2	NA	TRBD1	15	TGTGCCAGCAGACGGGGACAGACAGCTAACTATGGCTACACCTTC	CASRRGQTANYGYTF
TRBV5-1	TRBJ2-1	NA	NA	13	TGCGCCAGCAGCAGCGGGCCCGGGGGTGAGCAGTTCTTC	CASSSGPGGEQFF
TRBV7-9	TRBJ2-3	NA	NA	14	TGTGCCAGCAGCCCGTGGGAGGTAGCAGATACGCAGTATTTT	CASSPWEVADTQYF
TRBV4-2	TRBJ2-7	NA	TRBD2	14	TGTGCCAGCAGCTTTGGTCCTCGGGAGGACGAGCAGTACTTC	CASSFGPREDEQYF
TRBV4-2	TRBJ2-1	few	TRBD2	17	TGTGCCAGCAGCCAAGAATCAAGCGGGGCCCCGTACAATGAGCAGTTCTTC	CASSQESSGAPYNEQFF
TRBV9	TRBJ1-2	NA	TRBD1	15	TGTGCCAGCAGCGTAGAGGACAGGGACGACTATGGCTACCCCTTC	CASSVEDRDDYGYPF
TRBV5-1	TRBJ2-7	NA	NA	12	TGCGCCAGCAGCTACTCTGATTACGAGCAGTACTTC	CASSYSDYEQYF
TRBV6-5	TRBJ1-2	few	NA	13	TGTGCCAGCGGTTCCGACAGGATCTATGGCTACACCTTC	CASGSDRIYGYTF
TRBV27	TRBJ2-7	NA	TRBD2	17	TGTGCCAGCAGTTTGCTCCCGGGGGCGGGAGGGCGGTACGAGCAGTACTTC	CASSLLPGAGGRYEQYF
TRBV13	TRBJ2-7	NA	TRBD2	15	TGTGCCAGCAGCTTAGATTGGCGGGAGGGCTACGAGCAGTACTTC	CASSLDWREGYEQYF
TRBV28	TRBJ1-5	NA	TRBD1	16	TGTGCCAGCAGTTCGACAGGGGGGCTGAGCAATCAGCCCCAGCATTTT	CASSSTGGLSNQPQHF
TRBV28	TRBJ2-6	NA	NA	15	TGTGCCAGCAGTAAGGAGGGCGTCGGGGCCAACGTCCTGACTTTC	CASSKEGVGANVLTF
TRBV28	TRBJ2-1	once	NA	15	TGTGCCAGCAGTTTTGGTTCGCGGACCTACAATGAGCAGTTCTTC	CASSFGSRTYNEQFF
TRBV2	TRBJ2-3	few	TRBD2	15	TGTGCCAGCAGTGAACAGGGACTAGCGATAGATACGCAGTATTTT	CASSEQGLAIDTQYF
TRBV28	TRBJ1-5	NA	NA	13	TGTGCCAGCAGTTTCCCGGGCAATCAGCCCCAGCATTTT	CASSFPGNQPQHF